The rows below give T cell receptor beta chains drawn from one sample of a study of CD8+CD57+ T cells in acquired aplastic anemia. TCRdb passed the reads through MiXCR, listing each CDR3 protein once. The data show around 170,000 distinct CDR3 sequences, with more than 45% seen just once and approximately 9.4% held by the top ten. The sequenced material came from sorted CD4+, CD8+, or CD8+CD57+ T cells (not recorded which) from PBMCs. The receptors were sampled from a human donor with aplastic anemia. Both conserved end residues are part of each CDR3. A D gene is named only where the DNA matches it firmly. Clone size is given for some rows only: seen once, a few or many times, or a class if the clone is expanded.

J gene,D gene,V gene,clone size,CDR3 protein,CDR3 DNA
TRBJ2-1,NA,TRBV19,NA,CASSEGGNERFF,TGTGCCAGTAGTGAGGGCGGCAATGAGCGGTTCTTC
TRBJ1-3,NA,TRBV19,NA,CASSLQGTGNTIYF,TGTGCCAGTAGTCTACAGGGTACTGGAAACACCATATATTTT
TRBJ2-6,TRBD2,TRBV7-3,NA,CASSWAGGGANVLTF,TGTGCCAGCAGCTGGGCGGGAGGTGGGGCCAACGTCCTGACTTTC
TRBJ2-2,TRBD2,TRBV10-1,NA,CASSRSGREAWELFF,TGCGCCAGCAGTCGTAGCGGCCGGGAGGCCTGGGAGCTGTTTTTT
TRBJ1-6,NA,TRBV2,few,CATIRGGTYNSPLHF,TGTGCCACCATCCGGGGGGGGACCTATAATTCACCCCTCCACTTT
TRBJ2-1,NA,TRBV10-1,NA,CASSVTASHEQFF,TGCGCCAGCAGTGTAACGGCCTCACATGAGCAGTTCTTC
TRBJ2-3,TRBD2,TRBV5-1,many,CASSPPGLRTDTQYF,TGCGCCAGCAGCCCTCCGGGACTACGCACAGATACGCAGTATTTT
TRBJ2-3,TRBD2,TRBV5-1,many,CASSFAGETDTQYF,TGCGCCAGCAGCTTTGCGGGGGAAACAGATACGCAGTATTTT
TRBJ1-4,NA,TRBV10-3,many,CAISNGLREKLFF,TGTGCCATCAGTAACGGTTTAAGGGAAAAACTGTTTTTT
TRBJ2-7,TRBD2,TRBV29-1,NA,CSVEREGSYEQYF,TGCAGCGTTGAGCGGGAGGGATCCTACGAGCAGTACTTC
TRBJ1-5,NA,TRBV7-9,many,CASSLPGNQPQHF,TGTGCCAGCAGCTTGCCAGGCAATCAGCCCCAGCATTTT
TRBJ2-7,NA,TRBV30,many,CAWSVKGLEQYF,TGTGCCTGGAGTGTAAAGGGCCTCGAGCAGTACTTC
TRBJ2-5,NA,TRBV20-1,NA,CSAGVGETQYF,TGCAGTGCGGGGGTAGGGGAGACCCAGTACTTC
TRBJ1-2,NA,TRBV19,few,CASSTDRNYGYTF,TGTGCCAGTAGTACTGACAGGAACTATGGCTACACCTTC
TRBJ1-5,TRBD1,TRBV7-9,NA,CASSLATGGAEPQHF,TGTGCCAGCAGCTTAGCGACAGGGGGCGCAGAGCCCCAGCATTTT
TRBJ1-4,NA,TRBV7-8,NA,CASSRDRSNEKLFF,TGTGCCAGCAGCAGAGACAGGAGTAATGAAAAACTGTTTTTT
TRBJ2-3,NA,TRBV5-1,NA,CASSLTRASTDTQYF,TGCGCCAGCAGTCTAACGAGGGCTAGCACAGATACGCAGTATTTT
TRBJ1-6,TRBD1,TRBV7-6,NA,CASSSEDRGDSPLHF,TGTGCCAGCAGCTCAGAAGACAGGGGAGACTCACCCCTCCACTTT
TRBJ2-3,TRBD2,TRBV9,NA,CASSRSGVGTDTQYF,TGTGCCAGCAGCCGTAGCGGGGTGGGGACAGATACGCAGTATTTT
TRBJ2-1,NA,TRBV14,NA,CASSQVRIRQGGYNEQFF,TGTGCCAGCAGCCAAGTGAGAATCCGCCAAGGCGGCTACAATGAGCAGTTCTTC
TRBJ2-6,NA,TRBV20-1,NA,CSVAGANVLTF,TGCAGTGTTGCTGGGGCCAACGTCCTGACTTTC
TRBJ2-3,NA,TRBV5-5,many,CASSPWVWTDTQYF,TGTGCCAGCAGCCCGTGGGTTTGGACAGATACGCAGTATTTT
TRBJ1-2,TRBD1,TRBV15,NA,CATSRESTGIGYTF,TGTGCCACCAGCAGGGAATCGACAGGGATTGGCTACACCTTC
TRBJ1-1,NA,TRBV10-3,NA,CATSSPGSLNTEAFF,TGTGCCACCAGCTCACCGGGCAGCCTGAACACTGAAGCTTTCTTT
TRBJ2-3,NA,TRBV12-5,few,CASGLGYGASTDTQYF,TGTGCTAGTGGTTTGGGGTACGGAGCTAGCACAGATACGCAGTATTTT
TRBJ2-7,TRBD1,TRBV7-3,NA,CASSGGQGIEQYF,TGTGCCAGCAGCGGTGGACAGGGGATCGAGCAGTACTTC
TRBJ1-4,NA,TRBV2,NA,CASSRDQATRLFF,TGTGCCAGCAGCCGTGACCAGGCAACCCGACTGTTTTTT
TRBJ1-2,NA,TRBV20-1,many,CSARVTRARGGYTF,TGCAGTGCTAGAGTTACCCGGGCCCGTGGTGGCTACACCTTC
TRBJ1-1,NA,TRBV20-1,NA,CSATNMETGNTEAFF,TGCAGTGCTACGAACATGGAAACGGGGAACACTGAAGCTTTCTTT
TRBJ2-7,NA,TRBV15,few,CATSIEGGLSYEQYF,TGTGCCACCAGCATCGAGGGGGGACTTTCCTACGAGCAGTACTTC
TRBJ1-2,NA,TRBV7-9,NA,CASSGDYYGYTF,TGTGCCAGCAGCGGAGACTACTATGGCTACACCTTC
TRBJ2-7,NA,TRBV15,NA,CATSTGAGTYEQYF,TGTGCCACCAGCACAGGTGCGGGGACCTACGAGCAGTACTTC
TRBJ2-5,NA,TRBV5-1,many,CASSLDGRQETQYF,TGCGCCAGCAGCTTGGACGGCAGACAAGAGACCCAGTACTTC
TRBJ1-2,NA,TRBV24-1,NA,CATSDFSFGYTF,TGTGCCACCAGTGATTTTTCGTTTGGCTACACCTTC
TRBJ1-1,NA,TRBV10-3,NA,CAISAPGRVGTEAFF,TGTGCCATCAGTGCCCCTGGCAGGGTGGGGACTGAAGCTTTCTTT
TRBJ1-2,TRBD1,TRBV20-1,NA,CSAPETGEGGYTF,TGCAGTGCCCCAGAGACAGGGGAGGGCGGCTACACCTTC
TRBJ1-4,NA,TRBV10-3,many,CAISVNLEKLFF,TGTGCCATCAGCGTGAACCTTGAAAAACTGTTTTTT
TRBJ1-2,NA,TRBV10-3,NA,CAISESPTGRGF,TGTGCCATCAGTGAGTCTCCCACAGGACGGGGTTTC
TRBJ2-7,NA,TRBV7-3,many,CASSANTGKAYEQYF,TGTGCCAGCAGCGCCAATACAGGGAAGGCCTACGAGCAGTACTTC
TRBJ2-3,TRBD2,TRBV11-2,once,CASSLQAGGSDTQYF,TGTGCCAGCAGCTTACAGGCGGGGGGATCAGATACGCAGTATTTT
TRBJ1-5,NA,TRBV15,many,CATQWRANQPQHF,TGTGCCACCCAGTGGAGGGCCAATCAGCCCCAGCATTTT
TRBJ1-5,NA,TRBV24-1,NA,CATSLSGRETQHF,TGTGCCACCAGTCTTAGCGGAAGGGAGACCCAGCATTTT
TRBJ1-1,TRBD1,TRBV2,NA,CASSSLRTGVEAFF,TGTGCCAGCAGCTCCCTAAGGACAGGCGTGGAAGCTTTCTTT
TRBJ1-5,TRBD1,TRBV10-3,NA,CAISLTGEGEQPQHF,TGTGCCATCAGCCTGACAGGGGAGGGCGAGCAGCCCCAGCATTTT
TRBJ2-7,NA,TRBV29-1,few,CSVDEGSYEQYF,TGCAGCGTTGATGAGGGCTCCTACGAGCAGTACTTC
TRBJ1-6,TRBD1,TRBV20-1,NA,CSARAPDRAGNSPLHF,TGCAGTGCTAGAGCTCCCGACAGGGCGGGGAATTCACCCCTCCACTTT